This T cell receptor beta chain was sequenced during a study of metastatic and nonmetastatic thyroid tumors (dated by TCRdb to the early 2020s). In the study overall: For patients with malignant and with benign thyroid disease, the researchers compared repertoires between peripheral blood samples and tumor or nodule tissue samples.

Summary of the overall study and its limitations: TCR beta diversity was reported as significantly higher in malignant tumors than in benign nodules, in both blood and tumor samples.

Ends trimmed: V by 5 bases, J by 7 bases; bases unmatched to a gene: 5. The CDR3 contains 15 residues, cysteine and phenylalanine counted. The CDR3 DNA has 45 bases and is translated from base 1. The germline V gene sets CDR1 to MNHNS and CDR2 to SASEGT. Before undergoing thyroid surgery, none of the patients had been given any kind of treatment. Using T-cell receptor beta sequencing, the researchers looked back retrospectively at clinical samples from patients, gathered between the early 2010s and the late 2010s. The library was produced with PCR. Sequencing relied on an Illumina HiSeq 4000. High-throughput sequencing was used to profile the CDR3 region of the TCR beta-chain in every patient. The original methods were these. CDR3 differences across clinicopathological groups were used to build a classifier for discriminating distant-metastatic papillary thyroid cancer patients. To measure repertoire diversity the researchers used the Shannon index, while the Morisita-Horn index served to gauge how similar the tumor and blood repertoires were. TCRdb cleaned the public reads at Q25 with fastp, built clones with MiXCR and kept in-frame beta chains. TCRdb's processing, not the study's, gives the V and J calls here. The sample table records about 45,000 clones; about 4% of these occur just once. The top ten clonotypes cover about 9.8% of the sample.

This clone was seen at least ten times. The antigen it recognizes is unknown. There are no base qualities to consult, and no much larger clone falls within one base. The V gene is TRBV6-1 and the J gene is TRBJ2-3; TRBD2 fits 14 bases in the junction. The sample comprised blood. The receptor comes from a female donor with papillary thyroid cancer or a benign thyroid nodule (not recorded which). Some clones in this sample may be carry-over from other donors' samples. The nucleotide sequence is given as TGTGCCAGCAGTACCGGGACTAGCGGGAGTTATACGCAGTATTTT. The encoded protein is CASSTGTSGSYTQYF.